One and the same sample provided the 22 T cell receptor beta chains below, sequenced in a study of PD-1 and CTLA-4 blockade in melanoma. Data came from immunoSEQ multiplex PCR; TCRdb stores just in-frame clones and leaves some out. The table has roughly 30,000 clones, 85% to 90% seen once. This sample comprised CD8+ T cells from peripheral blood, obtained before anti-PD-1 treatment. These receptors originate from a human donor with melanoma.

This sequence joins TRBV28 and TRBJ2-1, with 11 bases matching TRBD2. Germline V CDR1 and CDR2: MDHEN, SYDVKM. This CDR3 spans 18 amino acids. With 4 bases clipped from V and 5 bases from J, the junction kept 13 bases outside the gene matches. The CDR3 protein is CASSYSRMTSGINNEQFF. As DNA, the CDR3 is TGTGCCAGCAGTTACTCTCGGATGACTAGCGGGATCAACAATGAGCAGTTCTTC.

This chain uses TRBV5-5 with TRBJ2-7; D unresolved. CDR3 length equals 14 residues. Germline V CDR1 and CDR2: SGHKS, YYEKEE (reference sequence). Trimming took 0 bases from V and 7 from J, leaving 14 bases between them. CDR3 DNA sequence: TGTGCCAGCAGCTTGGCGTCGGCGTACCGGGAGCAGTACTTC. It specifies CASSLASAYREQYF.

This sequence joins TRBV6-4 and TRBJ1-5; D is unresolved. Trimming took off 3 bases at V and 3 bases at J, with 6 bases between the two ends. CDR1 MRHNA and CDR2 SNTAGT come from the germline V gene. This CDR3 has 13 amino acids. DNA for the CDR3: TGTGCCAGCAGTGAATCGGACAATCAGCCCCAGCATTTT. Translated, it gives CASSESDNQPQHF.

This chain joins TRBV29-1 and TRBJ2-7; 7 nucleotides agree with TRBD1. The CDR3 loop spans 12 amino acids. V shed 2 bases, J shed 2 bases, and the junction held 0 bases outside the gene matches. CDR1 is SQVTM and CDR2 is ANQGSEA in the germline V gene. For the CDR3, the DNA is TGCAGCGTTGAAACAGGGGCCTACGAGCAGTACTTC. Protein sequence: CSVETGAYEQYF.

The chain carries TRBV12-3 or TRBV12-4 and TRBJ2-3; D is undetermined. The CDR3 has 11 amino acids. Trimming shortened V by 3 bases and J by 6 bases, and 4 bases separated the two germline ends. The CDR3 bases are TGTGCCAGCAGTTTGGGGGATACGCAGTATTTT. This sequence encodes CASSLGDTQYF.

This chain links TRBV5-1 with TRBJ2-2; D is perhaps TRBD1 or TRBD2 (6 bases each). Germline V gives CDR1 SGHRS, CDR2 YFSETQ. The V end lost 0 bases, the J end lost 4 bases, and 10 bases lay between the germline ends. The CDR3 has 15 residues. The CDR3 DNA reads TGCGCCAGCAGCTTGGAACAGGGAGGCACCGGGGAGCTGTTTTTT. Residues: CASSLEQGGTGELFF.

V is TRBV7-9 and J is TRBJ2-5; possibly TRBD1 for D (6 bases). The germline V and J ends were trimmed by 5 bases and 4 bases, with 14 bases remaining between them. Germline V gives CDR1 SEHNR, CDR2 FQNEAQ (reference sequence). There are 14 residues in the CDR3. The CDR3, as DNA: TGTGCCAGCAGCCGAGAGGGGGTAGTAGAGACCCAGTACTTC. Amino acid sequence: CASSREGVVETQYF. The full variable domain, in which reference TRBV7-9 and TRBJ2-5 provide the parts outside the CDR3, is DTGVSQNPRHKITKRGQNVTFRCDPISEHNRLYWYRQTLGQGPEFLTYFQNEAQLEKSRLLSDRFSAERPKGSFSTLEIQRTEQGDSAMYLCASSREGVVETQYFGPGTRLLVL.

V is TRBV28 and J is TRBJ2-4, with D possibly being TRBD1 (5 bases). V lost 5 bases, J lost 0 bases, and 8 bases lay in between. There are 14 residues in the CDR3. The V gene's germline CDR1 is MDHEN and CDR2 SYDVKM. For the CDR3, the DNA is TGTGCCAGCAGTAGACAGCTAGCCAAAAACATTCAGTACTTC. Amino acids: CASSRQLAKNIQYF.

V usage is TRBV2 and J usage is TRBJ1-5, with no clear D. The CDR3 is 14 residues long. V shed 8 bases and J shed 4 bases, with 15 bases lying between them. Germline V lookup: CDR1 SNHLY, CDR2 FYNNEI. CDR3 DNA: TGTGCCAGCGAAGGTTGGGCAGATAATCAGCCCCAGCATTTT. Its protein product is CASEGWADNQPQHF.

The CDR3 loop reads CASSLVRTYEAFF. The CDR3 nucleotides are TGTGCCAGCAGCTTAGTGCGGACTTATGAAGCTTTCTTT. The chain links TRBV11-2 to TRBJ1-1; D not resolved. The V end lost 1 base, the J end lost 7 bases, and 10 bases lay between the germline ends. This CDR3 spans 13 amino acids. The germline V gene encodes CDR1 SGHAT and CDR2 FQNNGV.

In its sample, this clone was seen a few times. The chain uses TRBV2 and TRBJ1-5; D ambiguous. Per the germline V gene, CDR1 is SNHLY and CDR2 is FYNNEI. V was trimmed by 0 bases and J by 4 bases, leaving 16 bases between them. The CDR3 has 17 amino acids. CDR3 in amino acids: CASSEALRSVANQPQHF. The CDR3 DNA follows: TGTGCCAGCAGTGAAGCGCTTCGATCCGTCGCTAATCAGCCCCAGCATTTT.

The rearrangement uses TRBV30 and TRBJ2-5; 12 nucleotides line up with TRBD2. In germline, CDR1 is GTSNPN, CDR2 SVGIG (reference sequence). V shed 1 base and J 1 base; nucleotides not matched to a gene: 4. The CDR3 length is 16 residues. The CDR3 here is CAWSDGTSGLQETQYF. CDR3 DNA sequence: TGTGCCTGGAGTGATGGGACTAGCGGGCTCCAAGAGACCCAGTACTTC.

This clone occurred a few times. The same CDR3 can be traced to other DNA sequences in this sample. The V gene is TRBV12-3 or TRBV12-4, the J gene TRBJ2-5, with D possibly matching TRBD2 (5 bases). Trimming took 6 bases from V and 5 from J, leaving 13 bases between them. The CDR3 is 13 amino acids. CDR3 sequence: CASSPPEGETQYF. The CDR3 nucleotides are TGTGCCAGCAGCCCCCCAGAGGGTGAGACCCAGTACTTC.

V is TRBV29-1 and J is TRBJ1-3; D not certain. The CDR3 runs to 16 residues. Trimming removed 3 bases at V and 0 bases at J, with 15 bases between. Looked up from germline, CDR1 is SQVTM and CDR2 is ANQGSEA. CDR3 nucleotides: TGCAGCGTTGAGAGTTACAGCCCGAGCTCTGGAAACACCATATATTTT. It encodes CSVESYSPSSGNTIYF. Looking up the rest from reference TRBV29-1 and TRBJ1-3 gives the full variable domain: SAVISQKPSRDICQRGTSLTIQCQVDSQVTMMFWYRQQPGQSLTLIATANQGSEATYESGFVIDKFPISRPNLTFSTLTVSNMSPEDSSIYLCSVESYSPSSGNTIYFGEGSWLTVV.

The chain joins TRBV13 to TRBJ2-7; 13 bases map to TRBD2. CDR1 PRHDT and CDR2 FYEKMQ come from the germline V gene (reference sequence). The V gene end was trimmed by 4 bases and the J gene end by 5 bases; junction bases not matched to a gene: 11. This CDR3 contains 17 residues. The CDR3 coding sequence is TGTGCCAGCAGCTCCGGGACTAGCGGGGCGTTCGAACACGAGCAGTACTTC. Translating gives CASSSGTSGAFEHEQYF.

The CDR3 sequence: CASRGDGTGELFF. The DNA for the CDR3 is TGTGCCAGCAGGGGGGATGGCACCGGGGAGCTGTTTTTT. The rearrangement links TRBV19 to TRBJ2-2, with D maybe TRBD1 (7 bases). Germline CDR1 is LNHDA and CDR2 is SQIVND (reference sequence). This CDR3 contains 13 residues. V was pared by 9 bases and J by 4 bases, with 12 bases between.

CDR3: CASSPGTSASTDTQYF. CDR3 nucleotides: TGTGCCAGTAGTCCAGGGACGTCCGCTAGCACAGATACGCAGTATTTT. The chain has TRBV19 and TRBJ2-3, with D perhaps TRBD1 or TRBD2 (5 bases each). The CDR3 spans 16 residues. Trimming took 5 bases from V and 0 from J, leaving 15 bases between them. CDR1 LNHDA and CDR2 SQIVND come from the germline V gene (reference sequence).

This rearrangement joins TRBV13 to TRBJ1-1; TRBD1 is a possible D gene (5 bases). CDR1 and CDR2 from the germline V gene are PRHDT and FYEKMQ (reference sequence). This CDR3 contains 13 residues. Between the trimmed V and J ends, which lost 7 bases and 0 bases, there was a span of 9 bases. CDR3 sequence: CASKWGMNTEAFF. The CDR3, as DNA: TGTGCCAGCAAATGGGGGATGAACACTGAAGCTTTCTTT.

This chain uses TRBV18 with TRBJ2-2, with D uncertain. The CDR3 totals 14 residues. CDR1 and CDR2 from the germline V gene are KGHSH and LQKENI. V was trimmed by 3 bases and J by 0 bases, leaving 5 bases between them. The CDR3, as DNA: TGTGCCAGCTCACCCCGACCGAACACCGGGGAGCTGTTTTTT. This encodes CASSPRPNTGELFF.

The J gene is TRBJ2-7, the V gene TRBV19; 9 nucleotides agree with TRBD1. This CDR3 has 13 amino acids. CDR1 is LNHDA and CDR2 is SQIVND in the germline V gene (reference sequence). Losses at the gene ends were 5 bases for V and 5 bases for J; bases not matched to a gene: 4. The CDR3 coding sequence is TGTGCCAGTAGTGCCGGACAGGGGAACGAGCAGTACTTC. This translates into CASSAGQGNEQYF.

The V call is TRBV29-1, the J call TRBJ2-5; no clear D gene. Germline CDR1 SQVTM, CDR2 ANQGSEA. Trimming stripped 1 base from V and 1 base from J, with 13 bases between. There are 15 residues in the CDR3. CDR3 amino acids: CSVEGSLPSQETQYF. CDR3 coding DNA: TGCAGCGTTGAAGGAAGTTTGCCATCCCAAGAGACCCAGTACTTC. The variable domain in full, completed from reference TRBV29-1 and TRBJ2-5, reads SAVISQKPSRDICQRGTSLTIQCQVDSQVTMMFWYRQQPGQSLTLIATANQGSEATYESGFVIDKFPISRPNLTFSTLTVSNMSPEDSSIYLCSVEGSLPSQETQYFGPGTRLLVL.

The chain links TRBV27 to TRBJ2-1; 7 bases map to TRBD1. The ends lost 0 bases at V and 6 bases at J; junction bases unmatched: 5. Germline loops: CDR1 MNHEY, CDR2 SMNVEV (reference sequence). There are 15 residues in the CDR3. CDR3: CASSLSSRGFNEQFF. Written as DNA, the CDR3 is TGTGCCAGCAGTTTATCTTCCAGGGGGTTCAATGAGCAGTTCTTC.